The rows below give T cell receptor beta chains drawn from one sample of a study of T cell responses to AZD1222 COVID-19 vaccine. Measured with immunoSEQ multiplex PCR; TCRdb has only the in-frame clones, and not every one. The table includes about 100,000 clones, roughly nine tenths detected once. This material consisted of peripheral blood, taken on day 0 of AZD1222 vaccination. Every receptor here comes from an adult in good health. Each CDR3 is given with its conserved first and last residue. D genes are given only for firm matches. Clone sizes are given selectively: once, few, many, or a class where the clone is expanded.

clone_size	d_call	j_call	v_call	cdr3_nt	cdr3_aa
.	.	TRBJ2-7	TRBV24-1	TGTGCCACCAGTGATTTTGAACAACGGGGTTCATCCTGGGATCAGGCTGAAGAGCAGTACTTC	CATSDFEQRGSSWDQAEEQYF
.	TRBD1	TRBJ2-6	TRBV4-1	TGCGCCAGCAGCCCCCGGGACAGGGTGGCTGGGGCCAACGTCCTGACTTTC	CASSPRDRVAGANVLTF
.	.	TRBJ1-1	TRBV7-9	TGTGCCAGCAGCTTAGCGGGGTCTCCCCTGAACACTGAAGCTTTCTTT	CASSLAGSPLNTEAFF
.	TRBD2	TRBJ2-7	TRBV7-9	TGTGCCAGCAACCTAGCGGGGGGGTCCTACGAGCAGTACTTC	CASNLAGGSYEQYF
.	.	TRBJ2-3	TRBV11-2	TGTGCCAGCAGCTTAGATTGGGTCACAGATACGCAGTATTTT	CASSLDWVTDTQYF
.	.	TRBJ1-3	TRBV14	TGTGCCAGCAGCCGGATGATCACTGCCAGACTCCAGTCTGGAAACACCATATATTTT	CASSRMITARLQSGNTIYF
.	TRBD1	TRBJ1-1	TRBV18	TGTGCCAGCTCACCTGTGGGACAGGGGAACACTGAAGCTTTCTTT	CASSPVGQGNTEAFF
.	.	TRBJ2-2	TRBV6-6	TGTGCCAGCAGCCTCTCGACCGGGGAGCTGTTTTTT	CASSLSTGELFF
.	.	TRBJ1-2	TRBV18	TGTGCCAGCTCCGACCGATCAGGACCACAGGGTGGCTACACCTTC	CASSDRSGPQGGYTF
.	TRBD1	TRBJ1-4	TRBV19	TGTGCCAGCGAGAGACAGGGTGTGGGTGAAAAACTGTTTTTT	CASERQGVGEKLFF
.	.	TRBJ1-5	TRBV24-1	TGTGCCACCAGCCTCGATCAGGGACAGCCCCAGCATTTT	CATSLDQGQPQHF
.	.	TRBJ1-6	TRBV9	TGTGCCAGCAGCGACGGACACCCCAGAGGTTCACCCCTCCACTTT	CASSDGHPRGSPLHF
.	.	TRBJ1-1	TRBV12-3/TRBV12-4	TGTGCCAGCAGTTTGGGGAACACTGAAGCTTTCTTT	CASSLGNTEAFF
once	.	TRBJ1-1	TRBV7-3	TGTGCCAGCAGCTTAGGGGCGGGTAACACTGAAGCTTTCTTT	CASSLGAGNTEAFF
once	TRBD2	TRBJ2-6	TRBV29-1	TGCAGCGTTGAAGATCGGGAGGGCCTCAGCTCTGGGGCCAACGTCCTGACTTTC	CSVEDREGLSSGANVLTF
.	.	TRBJ1-6	TRBV19	TGTGCCCGGGGCCCCCGGGACAAGTATTCACCCCTCCACTTT	CARGPRDKYSPLHF